The clone carrying this T cell receptor beta chain came up a few times. Time point described: pre-sensitization, week 0. Treatment: therapeutic diphenylcyclopropenone sensitization with weekly scalp DPC. At patch-test visits, sampling came before the patch test. Donors were 18 to 70-year-old alopecia patients suitable for DPC. The sample comes from a study of human T cells and chemical hapten exposure. Separate cDNA molecules received unique molecular identifiers, which the library attached to them. TCRdb reanalysed the RACE reads using MiXCR and keeps one entry per CDR3 protein. The sample contains fewer than 200,000 distinct CDR3 sequences, almost 30% of which appear only once. With 3 bases removed from V and 1 base from J, the gap between germline ends came to 9 bases. The germline gives CDR1 MDHEN, CDR2 SYDVKM. This CDR3 has 15 residues.

The chain uses TRBV28 and TRBJ2-2, with D unresolved. Here the sequenced sample was whole blood, taken in connection with sensitization to the hapten diphenylcyclopropenone (DPC). The source of this sequence is a woman in her 30s with alopecia areata. Some clones in this sample may be carry-over from other donors' samples. This CDR3 is CASSFGRRNTGELFF. CDR3 DNA sequence: TGTGCCAGCAGTTTTGGGCGGAGGAACACCGGGGAGCTGTTTTTT. Full variable domain (missing parts from reference TRBV28 and TRBJ2-2): DVKVTQSSRYLVKRTGEKVFLECVQDMDHENMFWYRQDPGLGLRLIYFSYDVKMKEKGDIPEGYSVSREKKERFSLILESASTNQTSMYLCASSFGRRNTGELFFGEGSRLTVL.